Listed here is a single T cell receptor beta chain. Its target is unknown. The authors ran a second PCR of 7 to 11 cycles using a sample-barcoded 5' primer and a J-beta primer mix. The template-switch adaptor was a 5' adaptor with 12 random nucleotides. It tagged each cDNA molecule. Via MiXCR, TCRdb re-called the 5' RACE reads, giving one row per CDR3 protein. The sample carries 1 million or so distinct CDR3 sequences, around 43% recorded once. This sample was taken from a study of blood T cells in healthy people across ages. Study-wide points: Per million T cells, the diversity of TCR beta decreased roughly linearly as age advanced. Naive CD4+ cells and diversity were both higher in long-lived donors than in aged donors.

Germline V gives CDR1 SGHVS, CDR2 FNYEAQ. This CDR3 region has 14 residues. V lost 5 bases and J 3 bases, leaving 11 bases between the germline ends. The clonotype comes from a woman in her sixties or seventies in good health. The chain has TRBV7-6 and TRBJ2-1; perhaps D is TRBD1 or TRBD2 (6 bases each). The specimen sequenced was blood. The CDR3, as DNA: TGTGCCAGCAGCCAAAGGGGGGTCTACAATGAGCAGTTCTTC. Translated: CASSQRGVYNEQFF.